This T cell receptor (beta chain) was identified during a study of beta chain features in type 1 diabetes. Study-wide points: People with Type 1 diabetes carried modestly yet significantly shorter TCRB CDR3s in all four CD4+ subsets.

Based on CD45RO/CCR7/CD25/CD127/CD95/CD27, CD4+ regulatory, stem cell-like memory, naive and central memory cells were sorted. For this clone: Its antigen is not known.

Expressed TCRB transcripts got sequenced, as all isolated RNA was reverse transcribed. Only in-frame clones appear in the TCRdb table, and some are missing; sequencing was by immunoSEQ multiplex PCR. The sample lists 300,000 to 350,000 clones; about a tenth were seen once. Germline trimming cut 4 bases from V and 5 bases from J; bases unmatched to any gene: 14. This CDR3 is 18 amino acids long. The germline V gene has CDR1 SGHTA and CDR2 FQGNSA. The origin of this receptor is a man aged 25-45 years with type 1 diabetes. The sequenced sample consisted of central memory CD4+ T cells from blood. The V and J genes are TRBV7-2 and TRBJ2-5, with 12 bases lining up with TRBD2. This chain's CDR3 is CASSSHPKTSGGRETQYF. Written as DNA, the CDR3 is TGTGCCAGCAGCTCCCACCCTAAGACTAGCGGGGGACGGGAGACCCAGTACTTC.